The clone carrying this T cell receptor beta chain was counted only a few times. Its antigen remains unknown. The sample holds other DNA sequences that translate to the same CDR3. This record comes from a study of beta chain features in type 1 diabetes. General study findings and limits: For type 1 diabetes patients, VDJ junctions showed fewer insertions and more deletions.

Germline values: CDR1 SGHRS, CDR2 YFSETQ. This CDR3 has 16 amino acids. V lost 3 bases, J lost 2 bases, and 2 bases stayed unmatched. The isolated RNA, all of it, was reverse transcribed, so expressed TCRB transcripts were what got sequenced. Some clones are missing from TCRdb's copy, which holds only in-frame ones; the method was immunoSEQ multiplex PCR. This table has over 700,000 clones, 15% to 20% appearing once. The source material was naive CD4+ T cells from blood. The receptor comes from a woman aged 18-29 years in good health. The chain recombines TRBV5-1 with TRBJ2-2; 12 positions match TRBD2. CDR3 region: CASSSGLAGNTGELFF. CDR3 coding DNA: TGCGCCAGCAGCTCCGGACTAGCGGGAAACACCGGGGAGCTGTTTTTT.